The 17 T cell receptor beta chains below were found in one sample sequenced in a study of blood T cell repertoires in COVID-19. Repertoires were generated with immunoSEQ multiplex PCR, while TCRdb's copy carries only in-frame clones and drops some. The sample has approximately 97,000 clones, roughly 92% seen once. Source material: peripheral blood. These receptors all come from a woman aged 50 to 65 with COVID-19, enrolled during active disease.

The chain combines TRBV19 with TRBJ1-5, with D maybe TRBD1 (5 bases). Looked up from germline, CDR1 is LNHDA and CDR2 is SQIVND (reference sequence). The CDR3 is 13 amino acids. V was cut by 3 bases and J by 4 bases, with 7 bases left in between. The CDR3 nucleotides read TGTGCCAGTAGTATTTACAGGAATCAGCCCCAGCATTTT. This codes for CASSIYRNQPQHF.

The chain is built from TRBV28 and TRBJ1-2; 8 bases map to TRBD1. CDR1 is MDHEN and CDR2 is SYDVKM in the germline V gene. This CDR3 has 16 residues. The V segment lost 2 bases and the J segment 4 bases; nucleotides outside the gene matches: 9. The CDR3 is CASSLRAAGQGYGYTF. In DNA, the CDR3 is TGTGCCAGCAGTTTACGCGCGGCCGGACAGGGCTATGGCTACACCTTC.

The J gene is TRBJ1-1, the V gene TRBV7-9; 10 bases align to TRBD1. Germline CDR1 reads SEHNR; CDR2 reads FQNEAQ (reference sequence). The length of the CDR3 is 15 residues. The V gene end was trimmed by 5 bases and the J gene end by 5 bases; junction bases not matched to a gene: 8. The CDR3 region is CASSAGTGDETEAFF. CDR3 bases: TGTGCCAGCAGCGCCGGGACAGGGGATGAAACTGAAGCTTTCTTT.

V gene TRBV5-1 combines with J gene TRBJ1-1, with 10 bases aligning to TRBD1. CDR3 length: 15 residues. CDR1 is SGHRS and CDR2 is YFSETQ in the germline V gene. V was clipped by 3 bases and J by 4 bases; unmatched bases: 6. In DNA, the CDR3 is TGCGCCAGCAGCTCGGGACAGGGGTTTGGCACTGAAGCTTTCTTT. Translated: CASSSGQGFGTEAFF.

This chain connects TRBV19 to TRBJ1-6; D call uncertain. The germline V gene has CDR1 LNHDA and CDR2 SQIVND (reference sequence). The CDR3 covers 15 residues. V lost 7 bases to trimming and J lost 0 bases, with 10 bases between them. The CDR3 spells CASNSGSSYNSPLHF. CDR3 DNA: TGTGCCAGTAATTCTGGCAGCTCCTATAATTCACCCCTCCACTTT.

The J gene is TRBJ1-6, the V gene TRBV25-1; possible D gene TRBD1, 5 bases. Between the trimmed V and J ends, which lost 7 bases and 7 bases, there was a span of 17 bases. Looked up from germline, CDR1 is MGHDK and CDR2 is SYGVNS. The CDR3 consists of 15 residues. This chain's CDR3 is CASTSSGGWNSPLHF. The CDR3 bases are TGTGCCAGCACTTCCTCGGGGGGGTGGAATTCACCCCTCCACTTT.

The CDR3 DNA sequence: TGTGCCAGCAGTTCCGAGACAGGCTCCTACGAGCAGTACGTC. Translation: CASSSETGSYEQYV. The chain recombines TRBV6-6 with TRBJ2-7; D possibly corresponds to TRBD1 (6 bases). V lost 4 bases to trimming and J lost 0 bases, with 10 bases between them. The CDR3 has 14 residues. In germline, CDR1 is MNHNY, CDR2 SVGAGI (reference sequence).

This rearrangement joins TRBV2 to TRBJ2-7; D ambiguous. This CDR3 has 13 amino acids. Trimming took 3 bases from V and 1 from J, leaving 7 bases between them. CDR1 is SNHLY, CDR2 FYNNEI, per germline. CDR3 loop: CASSEWRSYEQYV. DNA of the CDR3: TGTGCCAGCAGTGAGTGGCGGTCCTACGAGCAGTACGTC.

The chain combines TRBV30 with TRBJ1-6, with 7 bases aligning to TRBD1. The germline gives CDR1 GTSNPN, CDR2 SVGIG (reference sequence). Trimming took 1 base from V and 7 from J; bases not matched to a gene: 7. The CDR3 is 15 residues long. The CDR3 bases are TGTGCCTGGAGTGCCCTGACAGGGTGGAATTCACCCCTCCACTTT. Residues: CAWSALTGWNSPLHF.

J is TRBJ1-2 and V is TRBV6-6; D is ambiguous. V lost 0 bases, J lost 7 bases, and 9 bases lay in between. Germline V gives CDR1 MNHNY, CDR2 SVGAGI (reference sequence). The CDR3 consists of 13 residues. The CDR3 sequence: CASSYSAEGGYTF. CDR3 coding DNA: TGTGCCAGCAGTTACTCGGCGGAAGGTGGCTACACCTTC.

The J gene is TRBJ1-1, the V gene TRBV2; D is possibly TRBD1 (5 bases). The CDR3 totals 13 residues. Trimming cost V 6 bases and J 2 bases, with 10 bases left between them. CDR1 and CDR2 (germline): SNHLY, FYNNEI. CDR3 loop: CASRVDRNTEAFF. CDR3 coding DNA: TGTGCCAGCAGGGTAGACAGAAACACTGAAGCTTTCTTT. The full variable domain, with the rest looked up from reference TRBV2 and TRBJ1-1, is EPEVTQTPSHQVTQMGQEVILRCVPISNHLYFYWYRQILGQKVEFLVSFYNNEISEKSEIFDDQFSVERPDGSNFTLKIRSTKLEDSAMYFCASRVDRNTEAFFGQGTRLTVV.

The chain combines TRBV19 with TRBJ2-7, with a possible D match to TRBD2 (7 bases). The CDR3 length is 13 residues. Trimming left V 2 bases short and J 6 bases short, with 11 bases between. CDR1 and CDR2 from the germline V gene are LNHDA and SQIVND (reference sequence). CDR3 coding DNA: TGTGCCAGTAGTATAAGGGGGGGAAGCGAGCAGTACTTC. Translated, it gives CASSIRGGSEQYF.

The chain employs TRBV30 and TRBJ2-3, with D maybe TRBD2 (5 bases). This CDR3 comprises 15 residues. V lost 0 bases and J 1 base, leaving 11 bases between the germline ends. The germline CDR1 and CDR2 sequences are GTSNPN and SVGIG (reference sequence). CDR3 nucleotide sequence: TGTGCCTGGAGTGTACGTTGGCGGGGCACAGATACGCAGTATTTT. Its translation is CAWSVRWRGTDTQYF.

This chain joins TRBV7-8 and TRBJ1-4; weak D call: TRBD1 (5 bases). This CDR3 has 16 amino acids. In germline, CDR1 is SGHVS, CDR2 FQNEAQ. V was cut by 4 bases and J by 6 bases, with 18 bases left in between. Written as DNA, the CDR3 is TGTGCCAGCAGCTCCGTTGGGGGGGACGAGGATGAAAAACTGTTTTTT. Translated, it gives CASSSVGGDEDEKLFF. Based on the CDR3 plus reference TRBV7-8 and TRBJ1-4, the full variable domain is GAGVSQSPRYKVAKRGQDVALRCDPISGHVSLFWYQQALGQGPEFLTYFQNEAQLDKSGLPSDRFFAERPEGSVSTLKIQRTQQEDSAVYLCASSSVGGDEDEKLFFGSGTQLSVL.

V is TRBV4-2 and J is TRBJ2-3, with 11 nucleotides matching TRBD2. The CDR3 sequence is 19 residues long. Germline CDR1 and CDR2: LGHNA and YNFKEQ. V lost 1 base, J lost 2 bases, and 11 bases stayed unmatched. The chain's CDR3 is CASSQVVLAGGRYTDTQYF. The CDR3 nucleotides are TGTGCCAGCAGCCAAGTCGTATTAGCGGGGGGGCGATACACAGATACGCAGTATTTT.

This chain connects TRBV27 to TRBJ1-2; possibly TRBD1 for D (6 bases). Germline V gene sequence: CDR1 MNHEY, CDR2 SMNVEV (reference sequence). This CDR3 spans 17 amino acids. Trimming removed 6 bases at V and 0 bases at J, with 20 bases between. CDR3 nucleotide sequence: TGTGCCAGCAGCGCTCTCGGCTCAGGGGTAGCTAACTATGGCTACACCTTC. The encoded protein is CASSALGSGVANYGYTF.

The V call is TRBV10-3, the J call TRBJ1-6, with D possibly TRBD1 on 5 matching bases. With 10 bases removed from V and 4 bases from J, the gap between germline ends came to 17 bases. The CDR3 is 15 amino acids. Germline lookup yields CDR1 ENHRY and CDR2 SYGVKD. The CDR3 is CATRDSELYNSPLHF. Here the CDR3 DNA reads TGTGCCACGCGAGACAGTGAATTATATAATTCACCCCTCCACTTT.